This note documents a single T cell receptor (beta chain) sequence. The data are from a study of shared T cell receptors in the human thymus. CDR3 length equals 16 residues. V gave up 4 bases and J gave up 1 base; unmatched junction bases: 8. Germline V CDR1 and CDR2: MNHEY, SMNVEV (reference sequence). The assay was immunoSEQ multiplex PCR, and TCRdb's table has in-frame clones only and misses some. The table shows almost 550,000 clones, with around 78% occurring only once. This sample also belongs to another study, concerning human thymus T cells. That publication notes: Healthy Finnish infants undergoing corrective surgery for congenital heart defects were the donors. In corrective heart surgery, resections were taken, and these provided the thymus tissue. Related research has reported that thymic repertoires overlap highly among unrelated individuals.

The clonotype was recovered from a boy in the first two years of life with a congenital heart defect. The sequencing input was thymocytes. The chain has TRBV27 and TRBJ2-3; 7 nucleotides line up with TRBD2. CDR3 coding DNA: TGTGCCAGCAGTTGGGGAGGGCTAGCGGGCACAGATACGCAGTATTTT. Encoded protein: CASSWGGLAGTDTQYF.